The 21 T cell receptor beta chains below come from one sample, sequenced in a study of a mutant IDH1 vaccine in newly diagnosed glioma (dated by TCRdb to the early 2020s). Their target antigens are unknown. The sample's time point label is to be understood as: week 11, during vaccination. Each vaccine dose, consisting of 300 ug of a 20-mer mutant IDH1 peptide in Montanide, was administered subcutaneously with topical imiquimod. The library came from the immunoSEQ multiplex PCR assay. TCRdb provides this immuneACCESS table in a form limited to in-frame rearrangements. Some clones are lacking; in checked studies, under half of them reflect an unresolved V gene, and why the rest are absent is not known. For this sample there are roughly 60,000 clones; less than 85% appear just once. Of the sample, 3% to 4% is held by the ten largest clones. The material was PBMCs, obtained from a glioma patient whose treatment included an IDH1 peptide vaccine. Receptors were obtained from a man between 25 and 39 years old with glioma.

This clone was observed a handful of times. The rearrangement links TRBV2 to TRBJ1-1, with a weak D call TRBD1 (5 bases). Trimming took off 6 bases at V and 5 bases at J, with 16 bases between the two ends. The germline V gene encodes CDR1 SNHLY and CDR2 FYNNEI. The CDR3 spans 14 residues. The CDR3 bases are TGTGCCAGCAGAAGTTACAGATACAGGACTGAAGCTTTCTTT. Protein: CASRSYRYRTEAFF.

The CDR3 loop reads CAIPGGDYDTEAFF. CDR3 DNA: TGTGCCATCCCTGGGGGGGATTACGACACTGAAGCTTTCTTT. J is TRBJ1-1 and V is TRBV7-9, with D maybe TRBD1 (5 bases). With 10 bases removed from V and 3 bases from J, the gap between germline ends came to 18 bases. The CDR3 length is 14 residues. The germline gives CDR1 SEHNR, CDR2 FQNEAQ (reference sequence).

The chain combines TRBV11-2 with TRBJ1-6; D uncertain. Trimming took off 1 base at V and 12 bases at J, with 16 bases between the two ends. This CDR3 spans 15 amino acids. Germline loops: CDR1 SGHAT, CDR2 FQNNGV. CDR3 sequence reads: CASSLVSGEGQPLHF. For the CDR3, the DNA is TGTGCCAGCAGCTTAGTTTCTGGAGAGGGTCAACCCCTCCACTTT.

The CDR3 is CATSWGLASSYEQYF. CDR3 coding DNA: TGCGCCACCTCCTGGGGACTAGCGTCGTCCTACGAGCAGTACTTC. V gene TRBV5-1 combines with J gene TRBJ2-7; 10 bases are shared with TRBD2. The germline V gene encodes CDR1 SGHRS and CDR2 YFSETQ. Trimming took 9 bases from V and 1 from J; bases not matched to a gene: 10. The length of the CDR3 is 15 residues. Combining the CDR3 with reference TRBV5-1 and TRBJ2-7 gives the whole variable domain KAGVTQTPRYLIKTRGQQVTLSCSPISGHRSVSWYQQTPGQGLQFLFEYFSETQRNKGNFPGRFSGRQFSNSRSEMNVSTLELGDSALYLCATSWGLASSYEQYFGPGTRLTVT.

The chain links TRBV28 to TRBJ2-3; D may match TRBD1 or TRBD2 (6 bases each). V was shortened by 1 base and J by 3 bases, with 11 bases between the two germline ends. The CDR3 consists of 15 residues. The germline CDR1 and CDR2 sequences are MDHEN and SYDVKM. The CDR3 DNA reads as TGTGCCAGCAGTTTATCGGGGGCGGGAACAGATACGCAGTATTTT. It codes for CASSLSGAGTDTQYF. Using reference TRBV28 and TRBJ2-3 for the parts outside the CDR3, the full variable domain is DVKVTQSSRYLVKRTGEKVFLECVQDMDHENMFWYRQDPGLGLRLIYFSYDVKMKEKGDIPEGYSVSREKKERFSLILESASTNQTSMYLCASSLSGAGTDTQYFGPGTRLTVL.

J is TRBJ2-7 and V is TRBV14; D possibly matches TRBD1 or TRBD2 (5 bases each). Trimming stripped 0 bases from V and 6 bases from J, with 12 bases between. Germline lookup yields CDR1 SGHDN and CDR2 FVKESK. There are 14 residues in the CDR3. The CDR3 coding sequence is TGTGCCAGCAGCCAAGATTACGAGGGACGCGAGCAGTACTTC. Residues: CASSQDYEGREQYF.

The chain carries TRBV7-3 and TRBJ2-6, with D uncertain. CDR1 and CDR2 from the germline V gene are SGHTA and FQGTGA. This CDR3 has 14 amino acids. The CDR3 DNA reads TGTTGCCCGGCAGAGAGCTCTGGGGCCAACGTCCTGACTTTC. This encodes CCPAESSGANVLTF.

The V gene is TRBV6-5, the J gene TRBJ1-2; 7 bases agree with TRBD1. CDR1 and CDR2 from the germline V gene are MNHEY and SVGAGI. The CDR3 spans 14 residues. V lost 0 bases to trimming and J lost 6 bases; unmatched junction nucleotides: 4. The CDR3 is CASSYSKQGNGYTF. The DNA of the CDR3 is TGTGCCAGCAGTTACTCGAAACAGGGGAATGGCTACACCTTC.

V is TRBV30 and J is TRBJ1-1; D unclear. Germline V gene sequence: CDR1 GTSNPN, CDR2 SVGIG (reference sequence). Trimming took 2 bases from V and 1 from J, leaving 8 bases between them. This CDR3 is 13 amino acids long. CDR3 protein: CAWSPLPNTEAFF. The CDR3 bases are TGTGCCTGGAGTCCCCTACCGAACACTGAAGCTTTCTTT.

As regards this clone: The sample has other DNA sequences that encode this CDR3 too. CDR3 sequence: CASSVLAGPYEQYF. CDR3 coding DNA: TGTGCCAGCAGCGTGTTGGCAGGTCCCTACGAGCAGTACTTC. The V and J genes are TRBV9 and TRBJ2-7; D gene unclear. CDR1 is SGDLS, CDR2 YYNGEE, per germline. Trimming took off 2 bases at V and 2 bases at J, with 11 bases between the two ends. This CDR3 spans 14 amino acids.

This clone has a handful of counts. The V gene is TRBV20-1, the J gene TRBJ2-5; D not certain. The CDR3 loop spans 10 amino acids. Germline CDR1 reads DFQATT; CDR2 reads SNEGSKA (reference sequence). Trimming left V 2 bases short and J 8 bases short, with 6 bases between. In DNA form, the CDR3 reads TGCAGTGCTAGAAACGGAACCCAGTACTTC. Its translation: CSARNGTQYF.

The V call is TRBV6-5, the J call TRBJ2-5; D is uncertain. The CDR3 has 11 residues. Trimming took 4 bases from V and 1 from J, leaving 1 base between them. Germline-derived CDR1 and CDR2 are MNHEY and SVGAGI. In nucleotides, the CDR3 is TGTGCCAGCAGTTCCCAAGAGACCCAGTACTTC. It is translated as CASSSQETQYF.

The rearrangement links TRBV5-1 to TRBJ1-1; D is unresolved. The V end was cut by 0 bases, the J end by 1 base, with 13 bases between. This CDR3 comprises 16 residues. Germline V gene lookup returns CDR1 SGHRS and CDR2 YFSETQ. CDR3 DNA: TGCGCCAGCAGCTTGGTTTCAGCGAAATCGAACACTGAAGCTTTCTTT. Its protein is CASSLVSAKSNTEAFF.

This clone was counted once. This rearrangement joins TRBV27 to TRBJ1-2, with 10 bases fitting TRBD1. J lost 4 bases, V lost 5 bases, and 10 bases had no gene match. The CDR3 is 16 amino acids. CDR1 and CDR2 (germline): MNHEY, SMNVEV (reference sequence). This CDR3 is CASSKTGGAGIYGYTF. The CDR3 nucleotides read TGTGCCAGCAGTAAGACAGGGGGCGCGGGTATCTATGGCTACACCTTC.

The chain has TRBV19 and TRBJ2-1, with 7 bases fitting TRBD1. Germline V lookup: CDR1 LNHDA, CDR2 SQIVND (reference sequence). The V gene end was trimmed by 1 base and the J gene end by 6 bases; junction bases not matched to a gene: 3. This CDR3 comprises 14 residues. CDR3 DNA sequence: TGTGCCAGTAGTATAGTTCCAGGGGGCAATGAGCAGTTCTTC. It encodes CASSIVPGGNEQFF.

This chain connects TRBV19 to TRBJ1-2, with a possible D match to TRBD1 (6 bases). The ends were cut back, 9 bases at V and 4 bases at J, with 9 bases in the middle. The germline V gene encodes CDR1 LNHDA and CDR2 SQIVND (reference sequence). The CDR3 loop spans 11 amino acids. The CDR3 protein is CASTDSYGYTF. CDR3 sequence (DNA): TGTGCCAGCACGGACAGCTATGGCTACACCTTC.

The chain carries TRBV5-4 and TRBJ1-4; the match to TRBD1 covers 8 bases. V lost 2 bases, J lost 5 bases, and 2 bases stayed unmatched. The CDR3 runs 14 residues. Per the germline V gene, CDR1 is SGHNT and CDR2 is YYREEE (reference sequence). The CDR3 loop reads CASSFDRGNEKLFF. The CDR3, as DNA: TGTGCCAGCAGCTTCGACAGGGGAAATGAAAAACTGTTTTTT.

Here the CDR3 DNA reads TGTGCCAGCAGTTTACTAGCGGGAGGGTTAGATACGCAGTATTTT. The encoded protein is CASSLLAGGLDTQYF. The V and J genes are TRBV2 and TRBJ2-3, with 13 bases aligning to TRBD2. The CDR3 sequence is 15 residues long. V shed 5 bases and J 5 bases; nucleotides not matched to a gene: 4. CDR1 is SNHLY and CDR2 is FYNNEI in the germline V gene.

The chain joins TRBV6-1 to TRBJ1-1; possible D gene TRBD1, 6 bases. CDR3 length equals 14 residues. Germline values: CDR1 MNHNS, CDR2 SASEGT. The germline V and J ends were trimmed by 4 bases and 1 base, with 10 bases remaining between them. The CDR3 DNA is TGTGCCAGCAGTGTGGGGGGACAGAACACTGAAGCTTTCTTT. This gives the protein CASSVGGQNTEAFF.

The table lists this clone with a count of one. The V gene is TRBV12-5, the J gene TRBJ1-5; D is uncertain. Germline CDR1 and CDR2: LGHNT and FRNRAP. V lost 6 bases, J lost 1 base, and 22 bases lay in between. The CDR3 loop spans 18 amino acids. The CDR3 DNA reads TGTGCTAGTGGCCGACCCAAACAGATATGTTCGAGCAATCAGCCCCAGCATTTT. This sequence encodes CASGRPKQICSSNQPQHF.

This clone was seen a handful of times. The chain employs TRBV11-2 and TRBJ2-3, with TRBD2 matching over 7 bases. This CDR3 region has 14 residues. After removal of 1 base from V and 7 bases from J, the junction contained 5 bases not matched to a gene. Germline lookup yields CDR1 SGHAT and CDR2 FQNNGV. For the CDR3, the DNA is TGTGCCAGCAGCTTAGGCGGGGGAGCAAATACGCAGTATTTT. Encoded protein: CASSLGGGANTQYF.